The 16 T cell receptor beta chains given below trace back to one sample, sequenced in a study of T cell responses to AZD1222 COVID-19 vaccine. Assay used: immunoSEQ multiplex PCR; TCRdb lists only in-frame clones, some missing. The data contain some 200,000 clones, roughly 92% of them singletons. Sequencing was performed on peripheral blood, taken 28 days after the second AZD1222 dose. Receptor source: an adult who received the AZD1222 COVID-19 vaccine.

The chain is built from TRBV19 and TRBJ1-5; no reliable D call. Trimming cost V 9 bases and J 2 bases, with 20 bases left between them. This CDR3 contains 16 residues. Germline V gene lookup returns CDR1 LNHDA and CDR2 SQIVND (reference sequence). DNA for the CDR3: TGTGCCAGCGCTACAACCGGGAGTCTCCGCAATCAGCCCCAGCATTTT. This encodes CASATTGSLRNQPQHF. Supplemented by reference TRBV19 and TRBJ1-5, the full variable domain reads DGGITQSPKYLFRKEGQNVTLSCEQNLNHDAMYWYRQDPGQGLRLIYYSQIVNDFQKGDIAEGYSVSREKKESFPLTVTSAQKNPTAFYLCASATTGSLRNQPQHFGDGTRLSIL.

This chain connects TRBV28 to TRBJ2-7, with a possible D match to TRBD2 (5 bases). Germline V gives CDR1 MDHEN, CDR2 SYDVKM. The CDR3 has 14 residues. V shed 1 base and J shed 2 bases, with 9 bases lying between them. CDR3 amino acids: CASSLLGSAYEQYF. The CDR3 DNA is TGTGCCAGCAGTTTATTGGGGAGTGCCTACGAGCAGTACTTC.

Here the CDR3 DNA reads TGTGCCAGCAGCTTAGCGGTGGGCGGGGCGGTCGGTGGAGATACGCAGTATTTT. Translated, it gives CASSLAVGGAVGGDTQYF. The chain employs TRBV7-6 and TRBJ2-3, with D possibly TRBD2 on 6 matching bases. CDR3 length equals 18 residues. V dropped 0 bases and J dropped 5 bases, with 21 bases sitting between them. The germline V gene encodes CDR1 SGHVS and CDR2 FNYEAQ. Complete variable domain (other parts from reference TRBV7-6 and TRBJ2-3): GAGVSQSPRYKVTKRGQDVALRCDPISGHVSLYWYRQALGQGPEFLTYFNYEAQQDKSGLPNDRFSAERPEGSISTLTIQRTEQRDSAMYRCASSLAVGGAVGGDTQYFGPGTRLTVL.

The chain employs TRBV5-4 and TRBJ1-4; TRBD1 aligns across 9 bases. This CDR3 region has 16 residues. Germline V gene data show CDR1 as SGHNT and CDR2 as YYREEE (reference sequence). The V gene end was trimmed by 4 bases and the J gene end by 8 bases; junction bases not matched to a gene: 12. The CDR3 DNA sequence: TGTGCCAGCAGCCGCCGTACGGGACAGGGAAGAGAAAAACTGTTTTTT. The encoded protein is CASSRRTGQGREKLFF.

This clone was counted a single time. The rearrangement joins TRBV11-3 to TRBJ2-1; TRBD2 matches at 7 bases. This CDR3 region has 17 residues. V dropped 1 base and J dropped 0; count of bases not matched to a gene: 6. In germline, CDR1 is SGHNT, CDR2 YENEEA. The DNA for the CDR3 is TGTGCCAGCAGCTTAGGGGTTCGCGGGAGCTCCTACAATGAGCAGTTCTTC. Residues: CASSLGVRGSSYNEQFF.

This clone was seen ten or more times. The J gene is TRBJ2-7, the V gene TRBV19; TRBD1 aligns across 10 bases. V was clipped by 6 bases and J by 4 bases; unmatched bases: 9. CDR3 length equals 15 residues. CDR1 is LNHDA, CDR2 SQIVND, per germline (reference sequence). DNA of the CDR3: TGTGCCAGTAGGGCTCCGGGACAGGGGATTTACGAGCAGTACTTC. This encodes CASRAPGQGIYEQYF.

This clone was seen only a few times. The rearrangement joins TRBV10-1 to TRBJ2-7; TRBD1 agrees at 8 bases. CDR3 size: 14 residues. The junction had 10 bases not matched to a gene; V was cut back by 8 bases and J by 4 bases. The germline V gene encodes CDR1 WNHNN and CDR2 SYGVQD (reference sequence). The DNA for the CDR3 is TGCGCCAGCCTCAACCGGGACAGGTCATACGAGCAGTACTTC. This codes for CASLNRDRSYEQYF.

The chain combines TRBV11-3 with TRBJ1-1; a possible D gene is TRBD1 (5 bases). Trimming shortened V by 3 bases and J by 2 bases, and 10 bases separated the two germline ends. This CDR3 region has 14 residues. Per the germline V gene, CDR1 is SGHNT and CDR2 is YENEEA. This CDR3 reads CASSLGPGNTEAFF. The CDR3 DNA follows: TGTGCCAGCAGCTTGGGGCCGGGAAACACTGAAGCTTTCTTT.

The chain joins TRBV27 to TRBJ2-7; D is possibly TRBD2 (5 bases). In germline, CDR1 is MNHEY, CDR2 SMNVEV (reference sequence). The CDR3 is made up of 14 amino acids. Trimming removed 5 bases at V and 7 bases at J, with 18 bases between. The CDR3 reads CASSPRTGSGEQYF. DNA for the CDR3: TGTGCCAGCAGTCCAAGGACGGGGTCGGGTGAGCAGTACTTC.

This chain connects TRBV5-5 to TRBJ1-5; maybe TRBD1 (5 bases). The V gene lost 4 bases and the J gene lost 1 base, with 6 bases spanning the gap. CDR3 length: 13 residues. Germline V CDR1 and CDR2: SGHKS, YYEKEE (reference sequence). Here the CDR3 DNA reads TGTGCCAGCAGCCGGGACAGCAATCAGCCCCAGCATTTT. Its protein product is CASSRDSNQPQHF.

This chain joins TRBV7-2 and TRBJ1-5; D might be TRBD1 (5 bases). The germline V and J ends were trimmed by 0 bases and 3 bases, with 9 bases remaining between them. Germline CDR1 reads SGHTA; CDR2 reads FQGNSA. This CDR3 is built from 15 residues. DNA for the CDR3: TGTGCCAGCAGCTTAGCCGGGGCGAACAATCAGCCCCAGCATTTT. Amino acids: CASSLAGANNQPQHF.

The chain combines TRBV16 with TRBJ2-3; D is perhaps TRBD1 or TRBD2 (6 bases each). This CDR3 comprises 16 residues. V was shortened by 0 bases and J by 2 bases, with 12 bases between the two germline ends. The germline V gene encodes CDR1 KGHSY and CDR2 FQNENV. CDR3 bases: TGTGCCAGCAGCCAATCGTGGGGGGCCCTCACAGATACGCAGTATTTT. Protein: CASSQSWGALTDTQYF.

This sequence joins TRBV24-1 and TRBJ1-1; D may be TRBD1 (5 bases). Trimming took off 0 bases at V and 1 base at J, with 23 bases between the two ends. CDR1 and CDR2 (germline): KGHDR, SFDVKD. The CDR3 spans 20 residues. The CDR3 protein is CATSDLPHAGTHLGNTEAFF. The DNA of the CDR3 is TGTGCCACCAGTGATTTGCCGCATGCCGGGACCCACTTGGGGAACACTGAAGCTTTCTTT.

The J gene is TRBJ1-5, the V gene TRBV7-2, with no clear D. V was trimmed by 0 bases and J by 0 bases, leaving 9 bases between them. CDR1 and CDR2 from the germline V gene are SGHTA and FQGNSA. The CDR3 extends over 16 amino acids. The CDR3 spells CASSLARLGSNQPQHF. In DNA, the CDR3 is TGTGCCAGCAGCTTAGCGCGGTTAGGTAGCAATCAGCCCCAGCATTTT.

V and J are TRBV6-5 and TRBJ1-1; D gene ambiguous. Germline CDR1 reads MNHEY; CDR2 reads SVGAGI. CDR3 length: 13 residues. The ends were cut back, 6 bases at V and 5 bases at J, with 13 bases in the middle. The CDR3 nucleotides read TGTGCCAGCAGCAACCTTGTTTTAACTGAAGCTTTCTTT. Translated, it gives CASSNLVLTEAFF.

The rearrangement uses TRBV9 and TRBJ2-7; TRBD2 agrees at 12 bases. This CDR3 contains 15 residues. V shed 0 bases, J shed 4 bases, and the junction held 2 bases outside the gene matches. Germline V gene lookup returns CDR1 SGDLS and CDR2 YYNGEE. CDR3 sequence (DNA): TGTGCCAGCAGCGTAGGGACTAGCGGGACTTACGAGCAGTACTTC. It yields the protein CASSVGTSGTYEQYF.